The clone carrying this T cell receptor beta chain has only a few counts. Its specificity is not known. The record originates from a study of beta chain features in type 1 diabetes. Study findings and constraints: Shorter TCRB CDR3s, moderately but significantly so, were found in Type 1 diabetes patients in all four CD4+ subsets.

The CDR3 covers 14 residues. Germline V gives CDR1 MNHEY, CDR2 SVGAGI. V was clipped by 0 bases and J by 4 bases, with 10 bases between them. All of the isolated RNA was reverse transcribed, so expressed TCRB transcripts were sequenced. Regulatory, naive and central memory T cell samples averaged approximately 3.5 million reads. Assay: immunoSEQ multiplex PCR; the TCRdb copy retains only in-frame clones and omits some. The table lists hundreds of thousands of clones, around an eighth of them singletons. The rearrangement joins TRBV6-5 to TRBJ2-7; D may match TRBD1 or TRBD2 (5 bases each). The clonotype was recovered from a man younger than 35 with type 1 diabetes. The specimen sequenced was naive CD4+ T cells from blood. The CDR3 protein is CASSYSGTAYEQYF. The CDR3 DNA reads TGTGCCAGCAGTTACTCAGGGACGGCTTACGAGCAGTACTTC.